The text below deals with one TCR beta chain. This specimen belongs to a study of blood T cell repertoires in COVID-19. V shed 1 base and J shed 7 bases, with 13 bases lying between them. The V gene's germline CDR1 is SGHAT and CDR2 FQNNGV. This CDR3 comprises 14 residues. Repertoires were generated with immunoSEQ multiplex PCR, while TCRdb's copy carries only in-frame clones and drops some. The sample has around 200,000 clones; roughly 87% are singletons. The chain recombines TRBV11-2 with TRBJ1-1; weak D call: TRBD1 (5 bases). Sequencing was carried out using PBMCs or T cells enriched from blood (not recorded which). The origin of this receptor is a man aged 18 to 30 with acute COVID-19. CDR3 DNA: TGTGCCAGCAGCTTAGGTACGGGGGGGAGTGAAGCTTTCTTT. This codes for CASSLGTGGSEAFF.